This is a list of T cell receptor beta chains from one sample in a study of tumor T cells in aggressive B-cell lymphoma. Measured with immunoSEQ multiplex PCR; TCRdb has only the in-frame clones, and not every one. Of more than 7,000 clones listed, 70% to 90% are singletons. Sample: tumor tissue. The receptors shown here come from an adult with diffuse large B cell lymphoma. CDR3s include the opening cysteine and the closing phenylalanine or tryptophan. A D gene is named only where the DNA matches it firmly. Clone size is stated in some rows and not others, as once, few, many or a class when expanded.

V: TRBV15
size: -
J: TRBJ2-7
D: -
CDR3: CATSRDWGGGYEQYF
DNA: TGTGCCACCAGCAGAGATTGGGGGGGCGGCTACGAGCAGTACTTC

V: TRBV9
size: -
J: TRBJ2-3
D: TRBD2
CDR3: CASSVVGSGGALGDTQYF
DNA: TGTGCCAGCAGCGTAGTAGGGAGCGGGGGGGCCTTGGGAGATACGCAGTATTTT

V: TRBV7-3
size: few
J: TRBJ1-1
D: -
CDR3: CASSLTGGLDEAFF
DNA: TGTGCCAGCAGCTTAACGGGAGGGCTGGATGAAGCTTTCTTT

V: TRBV5-6
size: -
J: TRBJ2-7
D: TRBD1
CDR3: CASSWTGVSYEQYF
DNA: TGTGCCAGCAGTTGGACAGGGGTCTCCTACGAGCAGTACTTC

V: TRBV5-1
size: -
J: TRBJ2-7
D: TRBD1
CDR3: CASSTTGLEQYF
DNA: TGCGCCAGCAGCACGACAGGGCTCGAGCAGTACTTC

V: TRBV19
size: -
J: TRBJ1-2
D: TRBD1
CDR3: CASKQGYYGYTF
DNA: TGTGCCAGTAAACAGGGGTACTATGGCTACACCTTC

V: TRBV5-4
size: -
J: TRBJ2-1
D: TRBD1
CDR3: CASSSAGGSYNEQFF
DNA: TGTGCCAGCAGTTCCGCAGGGGGATCCTACAATGAGCAGTTCTTC

V: TRBV7-9
size: few
J: TRBJ2-7
D: -
CDR3: CASSLGEGGRDSYEQYF
DNA: TGTGCCAGCAGCTTAGGGGAGGGGGGCAGGGACTCCTACGAGCAGTACTTC

V: TRBV5-4
size: once
J: TRBJ1-1
D: -
CDR3: CASTTPGGGNTEAFF
DNA: TGTGCCAGCACCACACCGGGGGGAGGAAACACTGAAGCTTTCTTT

V: TRBV5-6
size: -
J: TRBJ1-1
D: -
CDR3: CASSFHSGFAFF
DNA: TGTGCCAGCAGCTTTCATTCGGGGTTCGCTTTCTTT

V: TRBV19
size: -
J: TRBJ2-3
D: TRBD2
CDR3: CASSTRLAGGPGDTQYF
DNA: TGTGCCAGTAGTACTAGACTAGCGGGGGGGCCTGGGGATACGCAGTATTTT

V: TRBV30
size: -
J: TRBJ2-7
D: -
CDR3: CAWSSGLSYEQYF
DNA: TGTGCCTGGAGTTCCGGACTGAGCTACGAGCAGTACTTC

V: TRBV28
size: -
J: TRBJ1-1
D: -
CDR3: CASSFSGTEAFF
DNA: TGTGCCAGCAGTTTCTCGGGCACTGAAGCTTTCTTT

V: TRBV5-6
size: -
J: TRBJ2-2
D: TRBD1
CDR3: CASSSRTGLITGELFF
DNA: TGTGCCAGCAGCTCGCGGACAGGGTTGATCACCGGGGAGCTGTTTTTT

V: TRBV4-2
size: -
J: TRBJ2-7
D: TRBD2
CDR3: CASSQGLAGKGQYF
DNA: TGTGCCAGCAGCCAGGGTCTAGCGGGGAAAGGGCAGTACTTC

V: TRBV4-2
size: -
J: TRBJ2-5
D: -
CDR3: CASSQDRWYQETQYF
DNA: TGTGCCAGCAGCCAAGACCGGTGGTACCAAGAGACCCAGTACTTC

V: TRBV19
size: -
J: TRBJ2-1
D: -
CDR3: CASTPTYSSYNEQFF
DNA: TGTGCCAGCACCCCGACTTATAGCTCCTACAATGAGCAGTTCTTC

V: TRBV15
size: -
J: TRBJ1-1
D: -
CDR3: CATSRGQLTEAFF
DNA: TGTGCCACCAGCAGAGGACAGCTCACTGAAGCTTTCTTT

V: TRBV20-1
size: -
J: TRBJ2-7
D: -
CDR3: CSATGQYEQYF
DNA: TGCAGTGCAACTGGGCAATACGAGCAGTACTTC

V: TRBV19
size: -
J: TRBJ2-3
D: -
CDR3: CAAKGGLSTDTQYF
DNA: TGTGCCGCTAAGGGGGGGCTCAGCACAGATACGCAGTATTTT

V: TRBV2
size: -
J: TRBJ2-3
D: -
CDR3: CASGGADTQYF
DNA: TGTGCCAGCGGAGGGGCAGATACGCAGTATTTT

V: TRBV5-1
size: -
J: TRBJ2-1
D: -
CDR3: CASSLGGSDNEQFF
DNA: TGCGCCAGCAGCTTGGGAGGCAGCGACAATGAGCAGTTCTTC

V: TRBV5-4
size: -
J: TRBJ2-1
D: -
CDR3: CASSLGQTQGYNEQFF
DNA: TGTGCCAGCAGCCTGGGTCAGACACAGGGTTACAATGAGCAGTTCTTC

V: TRBV30
size: -
J: TRBJ1-2
D: -
CDR3: CAWSIYSGYTF
DNA: TGTGCCTGGAGTATATACAGTGGCTACACCTTC

V: TRBV27
size: -
J: TRBJ2-1
D: TRBD2
CDR3: CASSYGGSYNEQFF
DNA: TGTGCCAGCAGTTACGGGGGGTCCTACAATGAGCAGTTCTTC

V: TRBV7-7
size: -
J: TRBJ2-2
D: -
CDR3: CASSSGGTGELFF
DNA: TGTGCTAGCAGCTCTGGCGGGACCGGGGAGCTGTTTTTT

V: TRBV7-3
size: -
J: TRBJ1-1
D: -
CDR3: CASSLTGSMNTEAFF
DNA: TGTGCCAGCAGCTTAACAGGGAGCATGAACACTGAAGCTTTCTTT

V: TRBV13
size: -
J: TRBJ2-7
D: -
CDR3: CASTSLRGLLEQYF
DNA: TGTGCCAGCACCTCCCTCCGAGGTTTACTCGAGCAGTACTTC

V: TRBV6-5
size: -
J: TRBJ1-1
D: -
CDR3: CASSYSGTPNTEAFF
DNA: TGTGCCAGCAGTTACTCCGGGACACCGAACACTGAAGCTTTCTTT

V: TRBV2
size: -
J: TRBJ1-6
D: -
CDR3: CASSEEGFSSPLHF
DNA: TGTGCCAGCAGTGAGGAGGGATTTAGTTCACCCCTCCACTTT

V: TRBV5-6
size: -
J: TRBJ1-1
D: -
CDR3: CASSVGAEAFF
DNA: TGTGCCAGCAGCGTCGGAGCTGAAGCTTTCTTT

V: TRBV7-9
size: few
J: TRBJ1-1
D: TRBD1
CDR3: CASSWGQGKNTEAFF
DNA: TGTGCCAGCAGCTGGGGACAGGGAAAGAACACTGAAGCTTTCTTT

V: TRBV4-1
size: -
J: TRBJ1-2
D: -
CDR3: CASSLGAGTYGYTF
DNA: TGCGCCAGCAGCCTTGGGGCGGGGACCTATGGCTACACCTTC

V: TRBV7-7
size: -
J: TRBJ2-1
D: TRBD2
CDR3: CASSASGGVGNEQFF
DNA: TGTGCCAGCAGCGCAAGCGGGGGAGTTGGGAATGAGCAGTTCTTC

V: TRBV13
size: -
J: TRBJ1-6
D: TRBD1
CDR3: CASSSGQGGSPLHF
DNA: TGTGCCAGCAGCTCGGGACAGGGGGGTTCACCCCTCCACTTT

V: TRBV18
size: once
J: TRBJ2-3
D: TRBD1
CDR3: CASSPDGTGIWNTQYF
DNA: TGTGCCAGCTCACCTGACGGGACAGGGATATGGAATACGCAGTATTTT

V: TRBV4-1
size: few
J: TRBJ2-7
D: TRBD1
CDR3: CASSHSQGAQAYEQYF
DNA: TGCGCCAGCAGCCATTCCCAGGGGGCGCAAGCCTACGAGCAGTACTTC

V: TRBV7-2
size: -
J: TRBJ1-2
D: TRBD1
CDR3: CASSLVEATGHYGYTF
DNA: TGTGCCAGCAGCTTAGTGGAAGCGACAGGGCACTATGGCTACACCTTC

V: TRBV28
size: -
J: TRBJ1-5
D: -
CDR3: CASSPMRRDQPQHF
DNA: TGTGCCAGCAGCCCCATGAGGAGAGATCAGCCCCAGCATTTT

V: TRBV25-1
size: few
J: TRBJ2-3
D: -
CDR3: CASSESGLGTDTQYF
DNA: TGTGCCAGCAGTGAATCCGGGTTGGGCACAGATACGCAGTATTTT

V: TRBV28
size: -
J: TRBJ1-2
D: -
CDR3: CASSRWAGGFSYTF
DNA: TGTGCCAGCAGTCGGTGGGCGGGGGGGTTTAGCTACACCTTC

V: TRBV9
size: -
J: TRBJ1-2
D: -
CDR3: CASTLEAVSGDYTF
DNA: TGTGCCAGCACCCTGGAGGCTGTCTCGGGGGACTACACCTTC

V: TRBV28
size: -
J: TRBJ1-6
D: -
CDR3: CASSFQNSPLHF
DNA: TGTGCCAGCAGTTTCCAGAATTCACCCCTCCACTTT

V: TRBV2
size: -
J: TRBJ2-1
D: TRBD1
CDR3: CATVLDRASYNEQFF
DNA: TGTGCCACTGTACTTGACAGGGCTTCTTACAATGAGCAGTTCTTC

V: TRBV18
size: -
J: TRBJ2-2
D: -
CDR3: CASSPLEATGELFF
DNA: TGTGCCAGCTCACCACTAGAAGCGACCGGGGAGCTGTTTTTT

V: TRBV9
size: -
J: TRBJ2-2
D: TRBD2
CDR3: CASSVAIFTSGGNTGELFF
DNA: TGTGCCAGCAGCGTAGCTATTTTTACTAGCGGGGGCAACACCGGGGAGCTGTTTTTT

V: TRBV5-5
size: -
J: TRBJ2-5
D: TRBD2
CDR3: CASSSSGGGIETQYF
DNA: TGTGCCAGCAGCTCTAGCGGGGGGGGGATAGAGACCCAGTACTTC